These 7 T cell receptor beta chains were all obtained from the same sample, sequenced in a study of response to subunit inactivated influenza vaccine. TCRdb reanalysed the RT-PCR reads using MiXCR and keeps one entry per CDR3 protein. The sample yields hundreds of thousands of distinct CDR3 sequences, roughly 12% seen once. Separately, the same data were catalogued under a study of T cells expressing NK-cell markers. That paper states: UMIs accompanied the 5'RACE template switching by which TCR beta cDNA was made.

Here the sequenced sample was PBMCs from blood, taken on the day of vaccination. All receptors come from a man aged 45-65 years who received an inactivated influenza vaccine.

This clonotype was detected only a few times. The CDR3 DNA sequence: TGTGCCAGCTGTCATGGGGGGTTGGGCAGTGAGCAGTTCTTC. This codes for CASCHGGLGSEQFF. The chain recombines TRBV7-2 with TRBJ2-1; the D gene is possibly TRBD2 (6 bases). V lost 8 bases and J 9 bases, leaving 20 bases between the germline ends. The CDR3 length is 14 residues. Germline V gene sequence: CDR1 SGHTA, CDR2 FQGNSA.

V usage is TRBV28 and J usage is TRBJ2-1; D could derive from TRBD1 or TRBD2 (7 bases each). Germline V gives CDR1 MDHEN, CDR2 SYDVKM. The CDR3 loop spans 13 amino acids. Trimming pared 7 bases from V and 7 bases from J, leaving 14 bases between. The CDR3 sequence is CASIQGGLNEQFF. CDR3 nucleotide sequence: TGTGCCAGCATCCAGGGGGGGTTGAATGAGCAGTTCTTC.

The gene calls are TRBV7-8 and TRBJ2-2, with a weak D call TRBD2 (5 bases). V was shortened by 5 bases and J by 4 bases, with 14 bases between the two germline ends. Germline V gene sequence: CDR1 SGHVS, CDR2 FQNEAQ. The CDR3 length is 15 residues. The CDR3 nucleotides are TGTGCCAGCAGCCAGAGGGCTAGTATCACCGGGGAGCTGTTTTTT. Amino acids: CASSQRASITGELFF.

The V call is TRBV5-1, the J call TRBJ2-3; D is undetermined. The V and J ends lost 0 bases and 0 bases respectively, with 11 bases between them. The CDR3 contains 16 residues. The germline V gene has CDR1 SGHRS and CDR2 YFSETQ. The CDR3 region has the DNA TGCGCCAGCAGCTTGGGAAAAGGGCCCAGCACAGATACGCAGTATTTT. It translates to CASSLGKGPSTDTQYF. Full variable domain (remainder filled in from reference TRBV5-1 and TRBJ2-3): KAGVTQTPRYLIKTRGQQVTLSCSPISGHRSVSWYQQTPGQGLQFLFEYFSETQRNKGNFPGRFSGRQFSNSRSEMNVSTLELGDSALYLCASSLGKGPSTDTQYFGPGTRLTVL.

This clonotype was observed a few times. This chain joins TRBV28 and TRBJ2-1; D not resolved. CDR1 and CDR2 from the germline V gene are MDHEN and SYDVKM. The CDR3 consists of 15 residues. Deletions cut 8 bases from V and 4 bases from J, with 18 bases between. CDR3 bases: TGTGCCAGCTGCGAGCGCGGTAGGCCATACAATGAGCAGTTCTTC. Amino acids: CASCERGRPYNEQFF.

This clonotype turned up a few times. This rearrangement joins TRBV11-2 to TRBJ2-1; D is possibly TRBD1 (5 bases). CDR3 length: 15 residues. Trimming removed 1 base from V and 0 bases from J, with 7 bases in between. Looked up from germline, CDR1 is SGHAT and CDR2 is FQNNGV. The CDR3 nucleotides read TGTGCCAGCAGCTTAGGACAGCTCTCCTACAATGAGCAGTTCTTC. The encoded protein is CASSLGQLSYNEQFF.

There are a few counts of this clonotype. The V gene is TRBV19, the J gene TRBJ1-2; no clear D. The V gene's germline CDR1 is LNHDA and CDR2 SQIVND (reference sequence). The CDR3 sequence is 11 residues long. V was cut by 7 bases and J by 8 bases, with 11 bases left in between. Here the CDR3 DNA reads TGTGCCAGTACTAACATGCGGGGCTACACCTTC. It is translated as CASTNMRGYTF.